This T cell receptor (beta chain) was recorded in a study of blood T cell repertoires in COVID-19. At the level of the study: PBMCs, B-cell-depleted T cells, or T cells provided the cDNA or gDNA that made up the material.

Those enrolled, adults aged about 18 to 95 years, came from under 25 US areas. Cohorts were determined from participant-reported clinical history. As handled by the study authors: Counts of nucleated cells, estimated from reference gene primer amplification, were obtained. Profiled with immunoSEQ multiplex PCR; TCRdb holds only in-frame clones, not every one. The V and J calls and clone size are taken from that table; D and trimming were inferred from the DNA. The sample holds 300,000 or so clones; approximately 90% are singletons and the top ten take more than 9%. Trimming removed 4 bases at V and 0 bases at J, with 15 bases between. This CDR3 spans 16 amino acids. Germline-derived CDR1 and CDR2 are MNHEY and SMNVEV (reference sequence).

This chain uses TRBV27 with TRBJ1-1; perhaps TRBD1 as D (5 bases). The source of this sequence is a woman aged 18-29 years who had recovered from COVID-19. Sequencing used PBMCs or T cells enriched from blood (not recorded which). CDR3 sequence reads: CASSSPFGGVNTEAFF. DNA of the CDR3: TGTGCCAGCAGTTCGCCCTTTGGGGGGGTGAACACTGAAGCTTTCTTT.